This entry lists 7 T cell receptor beta chains sequenced from one sample in a study of blood T cell repertoires in COVID-19 (dated by TCRdb to about 2020). Libraries were built with the immunoSEQ multiplex PCR assay. Imported from immuneACCESS, the table was reduced by TCRdb to in-frame sequences with V and J called. These copies leave out some clones; in studies compared against another copy, an unresolved V gene accounts for under half, and the cause of the remainder is not known. In all, the sample holds some 270,000 clones, and roughly 85% of those were seen once. Of the sample, approximately 4.2% is held by the ten largest clones. The specimen sequenced was PBMCs or T cells enriched from blood (not recorded which). Receptor source: a woman aged 30 to 39 who had recovered from COVID-19.

The chain combines TRBV5-4 with TRBJ2-1; weak D call: TRBD1 (5 bases). V lost 4 bases, J lost 10 bases, and 15 bases lay in between. Germline loops: CDR1 SGHNT, CDR2 YYREEE (reference sequence). The CDR3 loop spans 13 amino acids. CDR3 protein: CASSVAGADEQFF. CDR3 DNA sequence: TGTGCCAGCAGCGTGGCTGGGGCCGACGAGCAGTTCTTC.

This chain uses TRBV30 with TRBJ1-5, with 12 bases lining up with TRBD1. J gave up 2 bases and V 5 bases, and 10 bases lay outside the gene matches. Germline values: CDR1 GTSNPN, CDR2 SVGIG (reference sequence). The CDR3 has 17 amino acids. CDR3 region: CAWQGTGGVLRNQPQHF. The CDR3 coding sequence is TGTGCCTGGCAGGGGACAGGGGGCGTTTTACGCAATCAGCCCCAGCATTTT. Looking up the rest from reference TRBV30 and TRBJ1-5 gives the full variable domain: SQTIHQWPATLVQPVGSPLSLECTVEGTSNPNLYWYRQAAGRGLQLLFYSVGIGQISSEVPQNLSASRPQDRQFILSSKKLLLSDSGFYLCAWQGTGGVLRNQPQHFGDGTRLSIL.

The V call is TRBV28, the J call TRBJ2-1; 11 bases map to TRBD2. Trimming removed 5 bases from V and 4 bases from J; junction bases left unmatched: 10. This CDR3 has 17 amino acids. In germline, CDR1 is MDHEN, CDR2 SYDVKM. CDR3 sequence reads: CASSPAGTSGTYNEQFF. DNA of the CDR3: TGTGCCAGCAGTCCAGCCGGGACTAGCGGAACTTACAATGAGCAGTTCTTC.

This clone was recorded once. DNA of the CDR3: TGTGCCAGCAGAGAATTCGCGGGACAGGGGTATGGCTACACCTTC. It encodes CASREFAGQGYGYTF. The V and J genes are TRBV28 and TRBJ1-2; 10 bases fit TRBD1. Germline trimming cut 6 bases from V and 5 bases from J; bases unmatched to any gene: 9. Germline V gives CDR1 MDHEN, CDR2 SYDVKM. The CDR3 extends over 15 amino acids.

This CDR3 reads CASSMERGTNTGELFF. The CDR3 DNA reads as TGCGCCAGCAGCATGGAGCGGGGGACCAACACCGGGGAGCTGTTTTTT. The J gene is TRBJ2-2, the V gene TRBV5-1, with 8 bases aligning to TRBD2. The CDR3 is 16 amino acids. V shed 4 bases, J shed 2 bases, and the junction held 7 bases outside the gene matches. CDR1 and CDR2 (germline): SGHRS, YFSETQ.

The chain combines TRBV13 with TRBJ1-6; 11 bases match TRBD1. Germline V gives CDR1 PRHDT, CDR2 FYEKMQ (reference sequence). V was clipped by 5 bases and J by 10 bases; unmatched bases: 10. The CDR3 length is 16 residues. The CDR3 region has the DNA TGTGCCAGCAGCAGCCGGGACAGGGGGATCATCTCACCCCTCCACTTT. Translating it yields CASSSRDRGIISPLHF.

The chain employs TRBV28 and TRBJ2-7; 7 bases match TRBD1. Germline assignment: CDR1 MDHEN and CDR2 SYDVKM. With V trimmed by 5 bases and J by 3 bases, 7 bases remained unmatched. The length of the CDR3 is 14 residues. The chain's CDR3 is CASSPKGARYEQYF. The CDR3 DNA is TGTGCCAGCAGTCCTAAGGGGGCTCGCTACGAGCAGTACTTC.